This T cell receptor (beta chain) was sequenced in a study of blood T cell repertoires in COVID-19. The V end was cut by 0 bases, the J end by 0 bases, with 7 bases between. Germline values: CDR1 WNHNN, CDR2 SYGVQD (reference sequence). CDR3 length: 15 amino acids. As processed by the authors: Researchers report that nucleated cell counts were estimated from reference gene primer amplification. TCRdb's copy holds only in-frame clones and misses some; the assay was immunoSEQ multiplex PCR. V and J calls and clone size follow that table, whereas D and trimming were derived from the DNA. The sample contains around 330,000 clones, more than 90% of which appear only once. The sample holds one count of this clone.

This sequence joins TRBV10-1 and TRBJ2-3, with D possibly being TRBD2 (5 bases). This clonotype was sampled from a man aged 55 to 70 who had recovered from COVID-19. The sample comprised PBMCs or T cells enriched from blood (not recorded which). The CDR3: CASSESGVSTDTQYF. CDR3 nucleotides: TGCGCCAGCAGTGAGTCGGGAGTAAGCACAGATACGCAGTATTTT.